Included here is one T cell receptor (beta chain) sequence, with context. Using immunoSEQ multiplex PCR, the repertoire was profiled, and TCRdb retains in-frame clones only, with some absent. The profile shows about 130,000 clones, 70% to 75% of them singletons. This sample is part of a study of blood T cell repertoires in COVID-19. V lost 5 bases and J 8 bases, leaving 16 bases between the germline ends. The CDR3 extends over 14 amino acids. Germline CDR1 reads SGHNT; CDR2 reads YYREEE (reference sequence). The sequenced sample was peripheral blood. This sequence originates from a man older than 75 with COVID-19, enrolled during active disease. The chain combines TRBV5-4 with TRBJ1-4; D is perhaps TRBD1 (6 bases). In DNA form, the CDR3 reads TGTGCCAGCAGTCTGGGGGGGGCTGGGGAAAAACTGTTTTTT. As protein: CASSLGGAGEKLFF.